This T cell receptor beta chain was profiled in a study of naive and memory T cell subsets. Overall study results and limits: Naive repertoires, especially CD8, held a few larger clonotypes, possibly memory cells re-expressing CD45RA. RNA-based TCR counts may shift with T cell activation and differentiation.

In this sample, this clonotype turned up many times. Its cognate antigen is unknown. The ends were cut back, 5 bases at V and 7 bases at J, with 18 bases in the middle. Germline V gene lookup returns CDR1 SGHAT and CDR2 FQNNGV. The CDR3 has 15 amino acids. An equimolar mix of two oligonucleotides served as the beta constant-region primer for TRBC1 and TRBC2. Nested alpha and beta constant-region primers with the SP2 primer drove four PCR rounds on ligated cDNA. TCRdb analysed the UMI-ligation and nested PCR reads with MiXCR anew, one entry per CDR3 protein. The sample has 150,000 or so distinct CDR3 sequences; roughly 22% are singletons.

The chain links TRBV11-2 to TRBJ1-5; tentative D call: TRBD1 (6 bases). This receptor was identified in a human donor in good health. Sequencing input: naive CD4+ T cells from blood. CDR3 in amino acids: CASSLSGAAKQPQHF. CDR3 in DNA: TGTGCCAGCAGCCTTTCAGGGGCCGCGAAGCAGCCCCAGCATTTT. The whole variable domain, filled in from reference TRBV11-2 and TRBJ1-5, reads EAGVAQSPRYKIIEKRQSVAFWCNPISGHATLYWYQQILGQGPKLLIQFQNNGVVDDSQLPKDRFSAERLKGVDSTLKIQPAKLEDSAVYLCASSLSGAAKQPQHFGDGTRLSIL.